These 5 T cell receptor beta chains were all obtained from the same sample, sequenced in a study of blood T cell repertoires in COVID-19. Here immunoSEQ multiplex PCR was the method, and the copy in TCRdb shows in-frame clones only, minus some. The sample consists of under 250,000 clones, 80% of them appearing once. Sequencing used peripheral blood. The receptor source for this set is a woman aged 70-85 years with acute or convalescent COVID-19.

The chain carries TRBV5-3 and TRBJ2-4; D gene unclear. TRBV5-3 is known as an ORF, though its function is uncertain. V lost 5 bases to trimming and J lost 0 bases, with 21 bases between them. CDR3 length: 18 amino acids. The CDR3 region has the DNA TGTGCCAGAAGTCAGGAATTCTTCGGTGTTATAGCCAAAAACATTCAGTACTTC. Translating it yields CARSQEFFGVIAKNIQYF.

The genes are TRBV4-1 and TRBJ2-6; TRBD2 is a possible D gene (5 bases). With 5 bases removed from V and 1 base from J, the gap between germline ends came to 21 bases. Germline V gene sequence: CDR1 MGHRA, CDR2 YSYEKL. This CDR3 region has 19 residues. The CDR3 DNA reads TGCGCCAGCAGCGGGGAGAGGGTTGCTTCCGTTTCTGGGGCCAACGTCCTGACTTTC. Protein: CASSGERVASVSGANVLTF.

V is TRBV6-5 and J is TRBJ2-1; D call uncertain. The germline V gene has CDR1 MNHEY and CDR2 SVGAGI. Trimming removed 0 bases from V and 5 bases from J, with 8 bases in between. This CDR3 region has 14 residues. The CDR3 is CASSYSRPNNEQFF. The CDR3 DNA reads as TGTGCCAGCAGTTACTCCCGTCCTAACAATGAGCAGTTCTTC.

This sequence joins TRBV5-1 and TRBJ1-6; TRBD1 is a possible D gene (6 bases). The CDR3 contains 16 residues. V was shortened by 4 bases and J by 8 bases, with 19 bases between the two germline ends. Germline V gene lookup returns CDR1 SGHRS and CDR2 YFSETQ. The chain's CDR3 is CASSAISQGRDSPLHF. CDR3 DNA sequence: TGCGCCAGCAGCGCTATTTCCCAGGGGAGGGATTCACCCCTCCACTTT.

The chain uses TRBV2 and TRBJ2-1; 11 nucleotides align to TRBD2. Trimming took 4 bases from V and 8 from J; bases not matched to a gene: 7. This CDR3 has 15 amino acids. In germline, CDR1 is SNHLY, CDR2 FYNNEI. The CDR3 coding sequence is TGTGCCAGCAGTGGACTAGCGGGGTCTATCGATGAGCAGTTCTTC. Translation gives CASSGLAGSIDEQFF.